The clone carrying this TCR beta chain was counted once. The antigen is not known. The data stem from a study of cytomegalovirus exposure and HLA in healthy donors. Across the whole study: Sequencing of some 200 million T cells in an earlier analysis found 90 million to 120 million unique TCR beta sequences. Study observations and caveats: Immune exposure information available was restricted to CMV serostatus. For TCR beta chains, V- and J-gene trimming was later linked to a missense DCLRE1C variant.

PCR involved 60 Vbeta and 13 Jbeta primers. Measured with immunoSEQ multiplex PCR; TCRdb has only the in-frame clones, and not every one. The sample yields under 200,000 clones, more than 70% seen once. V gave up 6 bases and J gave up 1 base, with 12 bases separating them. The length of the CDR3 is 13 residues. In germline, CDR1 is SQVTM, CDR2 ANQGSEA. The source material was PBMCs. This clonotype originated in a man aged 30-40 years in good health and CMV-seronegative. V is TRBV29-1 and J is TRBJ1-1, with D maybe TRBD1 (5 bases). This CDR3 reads CSVATQGNTEAFF. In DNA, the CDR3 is TGCAGCGTAGCTACCCAGGGGAACACTGAAGCTTTCTTT.